Shown below are 15 T cell receptor beta chains from a single sample sequenced in a study of T cell responses to AZD1222 COVID-19 vaccine. Repertoires were generated with immunoSEQ multiplex PCR, while TCRdb's copy carries only in-frame clones and drops some. The table includes around 160,000 clones, roughly nine tenths detected once. Specimen: peripheral blood, collected on day 0 of AZD1222 vaccination. These receptors were taken from an adult in good health.

The CDR3 is CASSKIGTSSYEQFF. For the CDR3, the DNA is TGTGCCAGTAGTAAGATCGGGACTAGCTCGTATGAGCAGTTCTTC. The chain employs TRBV19 and TRBJ2-1, with TRBD2 matching over 9 bases. CDR1 and CDR2 (germline): LNHDA, SQIVND (reference sequence). V lost 4 bases to trimming and J lost 8 bases; unmatched junction nucleotides: 9. The CDR3 has 15 residues.

This chain uses TRBV19 with TRBJ1-5, with 11 bases aligning to TRBD1. After removal of 5 bases from V and 4 bases from J, the junction contained 13 bases not matched to a gene. CDR3 size: 18 residues. Germline V gene data show CDR1 as LNHDA and CDR2 as SQIVND (reference sequence). CDR3 coding DNA: TGTGCCAGTAGTCATAGGACAGGGGGCAAATGGGCTAATCAGCCCCAGCATTTT. Translating gives CASSHRTGGKWANQPQHF.

This rearrangement joins TRBV12-3 or TRBV12-4 to TRBJ2-7; TRBD1 or TRBD2 may be the D gene (5 bases each). The CDR3 length is 12 residues. Trimming took off 3 bases at V and 5 bases at J, with 8 bases between the two ends. In nucleotides, the CDR3 is TGTGCCAGCAGTTTCAGGGAGAACGAGCAGTACTTC. This sequence encodes CASSFRENEQYF.

This chain links TRBV18 with TRBJ2-3, with D hard to call. V lost 5 bases, J lost 0 bases, and 3 bases lay in between. CDR1 KGHSH and CDR2 LQKENI come from the germline V gene. The CDR3 contains 12 residues. In nucleotides, the CDR3 is TGTGCCAGCTCAGGGAGCACAGATACGCAGTATTTT. This encodes CASSGSTDTQYF.

In DNA form, the CDR3 reads TGTGCCAGCAGCAAGCAGTCCACAGGGGGCGCCAATGGCTACACCTTC. Translated, it gives CASSKQSTGGANGYTF. This chain connects TRBV7-2 to TRBJ1-2; the match to TRBD1 covers 9 bases. The J segment lost 6 bases and the V segment lost 5 bases, leaving 13 bases of the junction unmatched. The CDR3 has 16 residues. Germline V CDR1 and CDR2: SGHTA, FQGNSA. The full variable domain, its missing parts supplied by reference TRBV7-2 and TRBJ1-2, is GAGVSQSPSNKVTEKGKDVELRCDPISGHTALYWYRQSLGQGLEFLIYFQGNSAPDKSGLPSDRFSAERTGGSVSTLTIQRTQQEDSAVYLCASSKQSTGGANGYTFGSGTRLTVV.

This clone was observed once. V usage is TRBV28 and J usage is TRBJ1-2; TRBD1 matches 8 bases. J lost 4 bases, V lost 3 bases, and 7 bases had no gene match. The germline gives CDR1 MDHEN, CDR2 SYDVKM. The CDR3 runs to 15 residues. The chain's CDR3 is CASSFGDRNTYGYTF. CDR3 bases: TGTGCCAGCAGTTTCGGGGACAGGAACACCTATGGCTACACCTTC.

V is TRBV24-1 and J is TRBJ2-7; maybe TRBD1 (6 bases). Germline V gene data show CDR1 as KGHDR and CDR2 as SFDVKD. V was cut by 12 bases and J by 4 bases, with 18 bases left in between. The CDR3 totals 13 residues. CDR3 in DNA: TGTGCCGCAGGCCCCGGGACACTTTACGAGCAGTACTTC. Its protein product is CAAGPGTLYEQYF.

This chain uses TRBV24-1 with TRBJ2-1, with 9 bases that match TRBD1. This CDR3 has 16 residues. After removal of 3 bases from V and 7 bases from J, the junction contained 9 bases not matched to a gene. Germline V lookup: CDR1 KGHDR, CDR2 SFDVKD. CDR3 protein: CATSDRTGDSWNEQFF. The CDR3 DNA is TGTGCCACCAGTGATAGGACAGGGGATTCGTGGAATGAGCAGTTCTTC.

V and J are TRBV25-1 and TRBJ2-1, with 8 positions matching TRBD1. From germline, CDR1 is MGHDK and CDR2 SYGVNS. The CDR3 extends over 16 amino acids. V shed 8 bases and J 0 bases; nucleotides not matched to a gene: 9. Here the CDR3 reads CASGRTGHSSYNEQFF. The CDR3 DNA reads as TGTGCCAGCGGGCGGACAGGGCATAGCTCCTACAATGAGCAGTTCTTC.

The CDR3 is CASSVSTGTSNNEQFF. The CDR3 region has the DNA TGCGCCAGCAGCGTTTCGACCGGGACTAGTAACAATGAGCAGTTCTTC. The chain employs TRBV5-1 and TRBJ2-1; 8 positions match TRBD2. The germline V gene has CDR1 SGHRS and CDR2 YFSETQ. The CDR3 is 16 amino acids. Trimming at V came to 4 bases and at J to 5 bases, leaving 11 bases not matched to a gene. The full variable domain, its missing parts supplied by reference TRBV5-1 and TRBJ2-1, is KAGVTQTPRYLIKTRGQQVTLSCSPISGHRSVSWYQQTPGQGLQFLFEYFSETQRNKGNFPGRFSGRQFSNSRSEMNVSTLELGDSALYLCASSVSTGTSNNEQFFGPGTRLTVL.

The chain carries TRBV7-3 and TRBJ2-3; D call uncertain. CDR1 and CDR2 from the germline V gene are SGHTA and FQGTGA. The CDR3 has 11 residues. V lost 4 bases and J lost 2, with 1 base in between. CDR3 nucleotide sequence: TGTGCCAGCAGCTCCACAGATACGCAGTATTTT. It yields the protein CASSSTDTQYF.

The chain links TRBV2 to TRBJ2-3; 8 positions agree with TRBD2. The ends lost 7 bases at V and 2 bases at J; junction bases unmatched: 5. The CDR3 loop spans 14 amino acids. Germline loops: CDR1 SNHLY, CDR2 FYNNEI. CDR3 DNA sequence: TGTGCCAGCACAAGGACTAGCCCCACAGATACGCAGTATTTT. Translated: CASTRTSPTDTQYF.

This clone was found once. The V call is TRBV20-1, the J call TRBJ2-5; D unclear. V was pared by 6 bases and J by 5 bases, with 7 bases between. From germline, CDR1 is DFQATT and CDR2 SNEGSKA (reference sequence). This CDR3 is 10 amino acids long. CDR3 protein: CSAARETQYF. CDR3 nucleotides: TGCAGTGCGGCTCGGGAGACCCAGTACTTC.

The CDR3 spells CASSLAGLGGETQYF. Here the CDR3 DNA reads TGTGCCAGCAGCTTGGCAGGTTTGGGAGGGGAGACCCAGTACTTC. The chain has TRBV5-8 and TRBJ2-5; TRBD2 agrees at 7 bases. Trimming took 0 bases from V and 5 from J; bases not matched to a gene: 7. The CDR3 spans 15 residues. Germline values: CDR1 SGHTS, CDR2 YDEGEE.

V is TRBV7-2 and J is TRBJ2-1, with 9 bases matching TRBD2. Looked up from germline, CDR1 is SGHTA and CDR2 is FQGNSA. Unmatched junction bases numbered 10, after V lost 1 base and J lost 9 bases. This CDR3 has 16 amino acids. CDR3 protein: CASSLVGGRGGSEQFF. The CDR3 DNA reads TGTGCCAGCAGCTTAGTTGGCGGGAGGGGGGGGAGTGAGCAGTTCTTC.